A selection of T cell receptor beta chains follows, all from one sample in a study of PD-1 blockade in classical Hodgkin lymphoma. TCRdb keeps only in-frame clones here, not all; method: immunoSEQ multiplex PCR. The sample holds some 96,000 clones, approximately 83% seen once. The specimen comprised peripheral blood mononuclear cells (PBMCs), sampled at baseline. These receptors came from a human donor with classical Hodgkin lymphoma. Both conserved end residues are part of each CDR3. The D gene is left open where the match is weak. Size values are once, few and many counts, or a class for expanded clones, and some rows have none.

clone size	D gene	J gene	V gene	CDR3 DNA	CDR3 protein
.	.	TRBJ1-2	TRBV19	TGTGCCAGTATCTCCCGAGGGGGGACCCAAACTAACTATGGCTACACCTTC	CASISRGGTQTNYGYTF
few	.	TRBJ1-3	TRBV5-1	TGCGCCAGCAGCTTGGGGCACGGGTCCGCTGGAAACACCATATATTTT	CASSLGHGSAGNTIYF
.	TRBD1	TRBJ2-5	TRBV27	TGTGCCAGCAGTTTATGGGGCCGGACAGGGGGAAGACAAGAGACCCAGTACTTC	CASSLWGRTGGRQETQYF
.	.	TRBJ1-5	TRBV19	TGTGCCAGTAAATTGCTTGGGCAGGGAGTAGGTCAGCCCCAGCATTTT	CASKLLGQGVGQPQHF
.	TRBD2	TRBJ2-7	TRBV10-3	TGTGCCATCCGGGCTAGCGGTTTCGAGCAGTACTTC	CAIRASGFEQYF
few	.	TRBJ2-1	TRBV6-5	TGTGCCAGCAGTTCCCTGGGGAGGCCATACAATGAGCAGTTCTTC	CASSSLGRPYNEQFF
.	.	TRBJ1-1	TRBV18	TGTGCCAGCTCACCGGTCTACGGGACTGAAGCTTTCTTT	CASSPVYGTEAFF
few	.	TRBJ1-4	TRBV10-3	TGTGCCAGCAGTTACGGGATTGGTGAAAAACTGTTTTTT	CASSYGIGEKLFF
.	.	TRBJ2-7	TRBV27	TGTGCCAGCAGTCGGAGCGGGCCCTACGAGCAGTACTTC	CASSRSGPYEQYF
few	.	TRBJ2-2	TRBV19	TGTGCCAGTACGGGACTCGGCGGTGCCGGGGAGCTGTTTTTT	CASTGLGGAGELFF
.	TRBD2	TRBJ2-5	TRBV4-1	TGCGCCAGCAGCCAAGCTCCTAGCGGGAGCCTCCAAGAGACCCAGTACTTC	CASSQAPSGSLQETQYF
.	.	TRBJ1-4	TRBV2	TGTGCCAGCCATCGAACAACTAATGAAAAACTGTTTTTT	CASHRTTNEKLFF
.	.	TRBJ1-3	TRBV19	TGTGCCAGTAGTTCCTCAACAGGACTACTCTCTGGAAACACCATATATTTT	CASSSSTGLLSGNTIYF